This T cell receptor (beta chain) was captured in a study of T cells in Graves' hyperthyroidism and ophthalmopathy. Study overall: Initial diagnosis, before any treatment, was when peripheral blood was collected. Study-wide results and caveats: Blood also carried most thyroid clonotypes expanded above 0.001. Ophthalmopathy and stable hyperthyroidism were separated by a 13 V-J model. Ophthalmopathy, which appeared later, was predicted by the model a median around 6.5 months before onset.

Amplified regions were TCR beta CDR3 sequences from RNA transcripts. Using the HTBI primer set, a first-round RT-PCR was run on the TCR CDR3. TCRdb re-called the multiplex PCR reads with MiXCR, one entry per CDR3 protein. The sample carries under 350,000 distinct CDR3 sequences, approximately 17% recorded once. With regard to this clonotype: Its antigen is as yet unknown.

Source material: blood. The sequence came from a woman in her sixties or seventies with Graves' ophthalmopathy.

The CDR3 region is CSARPPGTSGRARNNEQFF. CDR3 nucleotides: TGCAGTGCTAGACCCCCTGGGACTAGCGGGAGGGCCCGGAACAATGAGCAGTTCTTC. The gene calls are TRBV20-1 and TRBJ2-1; 16 bases are shared with TRBD2. The CDR3 covers 19 residues. Per germline, CDR1 DFQATT and CDR2 SNEGSKA (reference sequence). Losses at the gene ends were 2 bases for V and 5 bases for J; bases not matched to a gene: 12.